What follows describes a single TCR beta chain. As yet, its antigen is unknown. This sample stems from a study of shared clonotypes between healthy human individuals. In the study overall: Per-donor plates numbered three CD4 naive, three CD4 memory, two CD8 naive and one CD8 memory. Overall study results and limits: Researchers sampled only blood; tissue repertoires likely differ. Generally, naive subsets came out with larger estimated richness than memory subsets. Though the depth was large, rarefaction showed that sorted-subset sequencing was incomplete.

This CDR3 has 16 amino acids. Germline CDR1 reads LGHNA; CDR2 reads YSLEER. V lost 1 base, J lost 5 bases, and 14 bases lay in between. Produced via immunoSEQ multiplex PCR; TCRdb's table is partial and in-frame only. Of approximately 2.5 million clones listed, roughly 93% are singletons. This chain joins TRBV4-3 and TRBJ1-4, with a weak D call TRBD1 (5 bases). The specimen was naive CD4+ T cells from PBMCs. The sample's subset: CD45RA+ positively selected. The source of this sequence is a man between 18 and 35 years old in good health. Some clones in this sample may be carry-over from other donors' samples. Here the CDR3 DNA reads TGCGCCAGCAGCCAAGGGGGCCAAGGAACGAATGAAAAACTGTTTTTT. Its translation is CASSQGGQGTNEKLFF.